Shown below are 27 T cell receptor beta chains from a single sample sequenced in a study of early stage breast cancer tumors. The method was immunoSEQ multiplex PCR; TCRdb's version includes in-frame clones alone and lacks a portion of them. The sample shows fewer than 70,000 clones, roughly 80% of them seen only once. The sequenced material came from blood. The receptors stem from a person in their 40s with breast cancer.

This clone was observed a single time. The chain couples TRBV6-5 to TRBJ1-1, with D tentatively TRBD1 (6 bases). The CDR3 covers 14 residues. CDR1 and CDR2 (germline): MNHEY, SVGAGI. Trimming pared 5 bases from V and 4 bases from J, leaving 14 bases between. CDR3 in amino acids: CASSPQGLGTEAFF. The DNA for the CDR3 is TGTGCCAGCAGTCCTCAGGGGCTGGGCACTGAAGCTTTCTTT.

Only a few counts were recorded for this clone. The chain links TRBV11-2 to TRBJ2-7; D tentatively reads TRBD1 or TRBD2 (5 bases each). Germline values: CDR1 SGHAT, CDR2 FQNNGV. V shed 1 base and J shed 2 bases, with 12 bases lying between them. The length of the CDR3 is 15 residues. Here the CDR3 reads CASSLARDETYEQYF. The CDR3 DNA reads as TGTGCCAGCAGCTTAGCCAGGGACGAGACCTACGAGCAGTACTTC.

This rearrangement joins TRBV5-6 to TRBJ2-7, with TRBD2 identical over 9 bases. The V gene end was trimmed by 4 bases and the J gene end by 3 bases; junction bases not matched to a gene: 5. This CDR3 is 14 amino acids long. CDR1 SGHDT and CDR2 YYEEEE come from the germline V gene. CDR3 residues: CASSLQTSGYEQYF. The CDR3 nucleotides are TGTGCCAGCAGCCTTCAGACTAGCGGCTACGAGCAGTACTTC. Drawing the rest from reference TRBV5-6 and TRBJ2-7, the complete variable domain is DAGVTQSPTHLIKTRGQQVTLRCSPKSGHDTVSWYQQALGQGPQFIFQYYEEEERQRGNFPDRFSGHQFPNYSSELNVNALLLGDSALYLCASSLQTSGYEQYFGPGTRLTVT.

The rearrangement joins TRBV27 to TRBJ2-7; 9 bases map to TRBD1. The V and J ends lost 5 bases and 3 bases, in that order; junction bases with no gene match: 14. From germline, CDR1 is MNHEY and CDR2 SMNVEV (reference sequence). CDR3 length: 17 residues. In nucleotides, the CDR3 is TGTGCCAGCAGTCCGCTCGCTGGGGGACAGGGCTTCTACGAGCAGTACTTC. It specifies CASSPLAGGQGFYEQYF.

The chain is built from TRBV27 and TRBJ1-2, with TRBD1 as a possible D gene (6 bases). Germline V gene lookup returns CDR1 MNHEY and CDR2 SMNVEV (reference sequence). V lost 4 bases and J lost 0, with 12 bases in between. The CDR3 has 15 residues. In DNA, the CDR3 is TGTGCCAGCAGTTCTCGGACAGACTCTAACTATGGCTACACCTTC. Protein: CASSSRTDSNYGYTF.

V usage is TRBV11-2 and J usage is TRBJ2-2; 12 bases are shared with TRBD2. The V gene's germline CDR1 is SGHAT and CDR2 FQNNGV. Trimming removed 5 bases from V and 1 base from J; junction bases left unmatched: 8. CDR3 length: 18 residues. Here the CDR3 DNA reads TGTGCCAGCAGCCTCTTTGGGACTAGCGGGTTGAACACCGGGGAGCTGTTTTTT. Translating gives CASSLFGTSGLNTGELFF.

This rearrangement joins TRBV5-5 to TRBJ2-7; unclear D gene. Trimming took 0 bases from V and 0 from J, leaving 7 bases between them. In germline, CDR1 is SGHKS, CDR2 YYEKEE (reference sequence). The CDR3 contains 14 residues. As DNA, the CDR3 is TGTGCCAGCAGCTTGGACCGAATCTCCTACGAGCAGTACTTC. It translates to CASSLDRISYEQYF.

This clone came up a few times. The chain links TRBV19 to TRBJ1-5, with a possible D match to TRBD1 (6 bases). CDR1 and CDR2 from the germline V gene are LNHDA and SQIVND (reference sequence). Trimming removed 9 bases from V and 4 bases from J, with 16 bases in between. There are 14 residues in the CDR3. CDR3 loop: CASRSRDTNQPQHF. The CDR3 nucleotides are TGTGCCAGCCGATCCCGGGACACTAATCAGCCCCAGCATTTT.

This chain joins TRBV6-1 and TRBJ2-7, with D perhaps matching TRBD1 (6 bases). Looked up from germline, CDR1 is MNHNS and CDR2 is SASEGT. CDR3 length: 15 residues. V shed 6 bases and J shed 1 base, with 16 bases lying between them. CDR3 residues: CASSPLKGDSYEQYF. CDR3 nucleotide sequence: TGTGCCAGCAGCCCCTTGAAGGGGGATTCCTACGAGCAGTACTTC.

The chain employs TRBV6-1 and TRBJ2-7, with 10 bases that match TRBD2. Unmatched junction bases numbered 9, after V lost 10 bases and J lost 6 bases. Germline V CDR1 and CDR2: MNHNS, SASEGT. The CDR3 consists of 13 residues. CDR3 DNA sequence: TGTGCCACCTCGCTAGCGGGAGTTGCCGAGCAGTACTTC. Protein: CATSLAGVAEQYF.

The chain joins TRBV7-8 to TRBJ1-1; D gene unclear. Germline V CDR1 and CDR2: SGHVS, FQNEAQ. CDR3 size: 14 residues. The ends were cut back, 5 bases at V and 1 base at J, with 11 bases in the middle. CDR3 sequence reads: CASSPIKKNTEAFF. CDR3 sequence (DNA): TGTGCCAGCAGCCCAATAAAAAAGAACACTGAAGCTTTCTTT.

This sequence joins TRBV28 and TRBJ2-3; D is perhaps TRBD2 (7 bases). V was trimmed by 6 bases and J by 3 bases, leaving 16 bases between them. Germline-derived CDR1 and CDR2 are MDHEN and SYDVKM. The CDR3 length is 15 residues. The chain's CDR3 is CASRPNREGTDTQYF. The CDR3 region has the DNA TGTGCCAGCAGGCCGAACAGGGAGGGGACAGATACGCAGTATTTT.

The chain uses TRBV7-9 and TRBJ1-4; D ambiguous. The CDR3 covers 14 residues. Germline values: CDR1 SEHNR, CDR2 FQNEAQ (reference sequence). The V gene lost 5 bases and the J gene lost 2 bases, with 9 bases spanning the gap. The CDR3 DNA follows: TGTGCCAGCAGCCTTGACGGTACTAATGAAAAACTGTTTTTT. Translating gives CASSLDGTNEKLFF.

This clone was seen a single time. The chain employs TRBV25-1 and TRBJ2-7; possibly TRBD2 for D (6 bases). This CDR3 is 12 amino acids long. V was clipped by 6 bases and J by 2 bases, with 8 bases between them. The germline V gene encodes CDR1 MGHDK and CDR2 SYGVNS. CDR3 amino acids: CASRGGTYEQYF. Written as DNA, the CDR3 is TGTGCCAGCAGGGGAGGCACCTACGAGCAGTACTTC.

The rearrangement links TRBV7-9 to TRBJ2-7; possibly TRBD1 for D (6 bases). Trimming cost V 5 bases and J 3 bases, with 11 bases left between them. The CDR3 length is 13 residues. Germline CDR1 reads SEHNR; CDR2 reads FQNEAQ (reference sequence). Here the CDR3 reads CASSIRDNYEQYF. For the CDR3, the DNA is TGTGCCAGCAGCATTCGGGACAACTACGAGCAGTACTTC. Looking up the rest from reference TRBV7-9 and TRBJ2-7 gives the full variable domain: DTGVSQNPRHKITKRGQNVTFRCDPISEHNRLYWYRQTLGQGPEFLTYFQNEAQLEKSRLLSDRFSAERPKGSFSTLEIQRTEQGDSAMYLCASSIRDNYEQYFGPGTRLTVT.

The chain joins TRBV4-1 to TRBJ2-7; 8 bases fit TRBD2. The CDR3 loop spans 13 amino acids. The J segment lost 4 bases and the V segment lost 5 bases, leaving 4 bases of the junction unmatched. Looked up from germline, CDR1 is MGHRA and CDR2 is YSYEKL. The CDR3, as DNA: TGCGCCAGCAGCGACGGACTAGCTTACGAGCAGTACTTC. Encoded protein: CASSDGLAYEQYF.

The V and J genes are TRBV7-3 and TRBJ1-5; D possibly corresponds to TRBD1 (6 bases). The germline V gene encodes CDR1 SGHTA and CDR2 FQGTGA. The V and J ends lost 4 bases and 5 bases respectively, with 12 bases between them. The CDR3 totals 14 residues. The CDR3 DNA reads as TGTGCCAGCAGCTCGCAGGGGTCGGATCAGCCCCAGCATTTT. Encoded protein: CASSSQGSDQPQHF. Combining the CDR3 with reference TRBV7-3 and TRBJ1-5 gives the whole variable domain GAGVSQTPSNKVTEKGKYVELRCDPISGHTALYWYRQSLGQGPEFLIYFQGTGAADDSGLPNDRFFAVRPEGSVSTLKIQRTERGDSAVYLCASSSQGSDQPQHFGDGTRLSIL.

V and J are TRBV19 and TRBJ1-2; D is undetermined. Trimming pared 0 bases from V and 4 bases from J, leaving 12 bases between. The CDR3 consists of 15 residues. Germline loops: CDR1 LNHDA, CDR2 SQIVND (reference sequence). As DNA, the CDR3 is TGTGCCAGTAGTATAGATCTTGAGATAACCTATGGCTACACCTTC. It is translated as CASSIDLEITYGYTF.

This chain joins TRBV7-9 and TRBJ1-5, with D tentatively TRBD1 (6 bases). The CDR3 is 14 amino acids. V lost 5 bases and J lost 2, with 10 bases in between. Germline values: CDR1 SEHNR, CDR2 FQNEAQ (reference sequence). In nucleotides, the CDR3 is TGTGCCAGCAGCGTAAGGGGGGGCAATCAGCCCCAGCATTTT. It codes for CASSVRGGNQPQHF.

For the CDR3, the DNA is TGTGCCAGCAGCCGGTCCTCTGGGGCCAACGTCCTGACTTTC. It is translated as CASSRSSGANVLTF. The chain uses TRBV14 and TRBJ2-6; D gene unclear. This CDR3 contains 14 residues. Per germline, CDR1 SGHDN and CDR2 FVKESK. Trimming removed 4 bases at V and 0 bases at J, with 4 bases between.

The chain carries TRBV10-3 and TRBJ2-7; D not certain. The CDR3 is made up of 11 amino acids. From germline, CDR1 is ENHRY and CDR2 SYGVKD. Trimming stripped 3 bases from V and 7 bases from J, with 7 bases between. CDR3 sequence: CAISDLEEQYF. CDR3 sequence (DNA): TGTGCCATCAGTGATTTGGAGGAGCAGTACTTC.

This sequence joins TRBV5-5 and TRBJ1-4; D not resolved. This CDR3 comprises 15 residues. Germline V gives CDR1 SGHKS, CDR2 YYEKEE (reference sequence). V dropped 4 bases and J dropped 7 bases, with 17 bases sitting between them. The CDR3 bases are TGTGCCAGCAGCCAGAGAGGACCCACGGGTGAAAAACTGTTTTTT. Amino acid sequence: CASSQRGPTGEKLFF. Full variable domain (remainder filled in from reference TRBV5-5 and TRBJ1-4): DAGVTQSPTHLIKTRGQQVTLRCSPISGHKSVSWYQQVLGQGPQFIFQYYEKEERGRGNFPDRFSARQFPNYSSELNVNALLLGDSALYLCASSQRGPTGEKLFFGSGTQLSVL.

The chain employs TRBV4-1 and TRBJ2-7; 9 bases map to TRBD2. Germline V gene data show CDR1 as MGHRA and CDR2 as YSYEKL. The junction had 12 bases not matched to a gene; V was cut back by 8 bases and J by 4 bases. The CDR3 consists of 15 residues. The CDR3 reads CASSWREGNLYEQYF. The CDR3 DNA reads TGCGCCAGCTCCTGGCGGGAGGGGAATTTGTACGAGCAGTACTTC.

The chain couples TRBV6-5 to TRBJ1-2; a weak D match, TRBD1 (6 bases). CDR1 is MNHEY and CDR2 is SVGAGI in the germline V gene. V was trimmed by 5 bases and J by 10 bases, leaving 17 bases between them. This CDR3 has 13 amino acids. For the CDR3, the DNA is TGTGCCAGCAGTCGGGGAGGACAGAGGGACTACACCTTC. The encoded protein is CASSRGGQRDYTF.

This clone is a singleton in its sample. The chain combines TRBV6-1 with TRBJ2-7; 7 positions agree with TRBD2. The V segment lost 0 bases and the J segment 4 bases; nucleotides outside the gene matches: 6. Germline CDR1 is MNHNS and CDR2 is SASEGT. This CDR3 is 15 amino acids long. CDR3 loop: CASSEAITSAYEQYF. The CDR3 DNA reads as TGTGCCAGCAGTGAAGCTATAACTAGCGCTTACGAGCAGTACTTC.

The chain is built from TRBV2 and TRBJ2-5; TRBD2 aligns across 8 bases. From germline, CDR1 is SNHLY and CDR2 FYNNEI. The CDR3 has 14 amino acids. The V segment lost 5 bases and the J segment 6 bases; nucleotides outside the gene matches: 8. The CDR3 reads CASSLTGGGKTQYF. The DNA for the CDR3 is TGTGCCAGCAGTCTAACGGGAGGGGGAAAGACCCAGTACTTC.

This clone is a singleton in its sample. The chain carries TRBV29-1 and TRBJ2-4; D unresolved. The CDR3 is made up of 12 amino acids. Trimming stripped 4 bases from V and 6 bases from J, with 10 bases between. CDR1 is SQVTM and CDR2 is ANQGSEA in the germline V gene. The CDR3 loop reads CSVGSDLNIQYF. In DNA form, the CDR3 reads TGCAGCGTTGGGTCAGACTTAAACATTCAGTACTTC.